One and the same sample provided the 10 T cell receptor beta chains below, sequenced in a study of cytomegalovirus exposure and HLA in healthy donors. PCR primers comprised 60 Vbeta and 13 Jbeta primers. Sequencing used immunoSEQ multiplex PCR; TCRdb keeps in-frame clones, though not all of them. The table has 150,000 to 200,000 clones, 65% to 85% seen once; the top ten hold 2.5% to 3.5%. The source material was PBMCs. These receptors originate from a woman between 50 and 59 years old in good health and CMV-seropositive.

The V and J genes are TRBV28 and TRBJ1-4, with D hard to call. Germline V gene sequence: CDR1 MDHEN, CDR2 SYDVKM. The CDR3 extends over 19 amino acids. The V gene lost 3 bases and the J gene lost 1 base, with 21 bases spanning the gap. The CDR3: CASSFLGSGGRGTNEKLFF. The DNA for the CDR3 is TGTGCCAGCAGTTTTCTCGGGTCCGGTGGCCGGGGAACTAATGAAAAACTGTTTTTT. Based on the CDR3 plus reference TRBV28 and TRBJ1-4, the full variable domain is DVKVTQSSRYLVKRTGEKVFLECVQDMDHENMFWYRQDPGLGLRLIYFSYDVKMKEKGDIPEGYSVSREKKERFSLILESASTNQTSMYLCASSFLGSGGRGTNEKLFFGSGTQLSVL.

This sequence joins TRBV6-6 and TRBJ2-1; TRBD2 might be the D (5 bases). Germline V gene lookup returns CDR1 MNHNY and CDR2 SVGAGI (reference sequence). The CDR3 consists of 12 residues. The V and J ends lost 4 bases and 11 bases respectively, with 12 bases between them. This CDR3 reads CASSSSGSQQFF. The CDR3 DNA reads TGTGCCAGCAGTTCCTCGGGGAGCCAGCAGTTCTTC.

This clone is a singleton in its sample. The chain links TRBV19 to TRBJ1-1; 7 bases align to TRBD1. The germline V gene has CDR1 LNHDA and CDR2 SQIVND (reference sequence). This CDR3 region has 13 residues. The V segment lost 5 bases and the J segment 7 bases; nucleotides outside the gene matches: 7. CDR3 loop: CASSASSGGEAFF. CDR3 coding DNA: TGTGCCAGTAGTGCTTCGTCAGGGGGTGAAGCTTTCTTT.

The chain is built from TRBV27 and TRBJ2-1, with D perhaps TRBD1 (5 bases). Trimming pared 1 base from V and 1 base from J, leaving 14 bases between. The CDR3 extends over 17 amino acids. The V gene's germline CDR1 is MNHEY and CDR2 SMNVEV (reference sequence). The CDR3 nucleotides read TGTGCCAGCAGTTTATTAGGGCCCCAGGGTTCCTACAATGAGCAGTTCTTC. It translates to CASSLLGPQGSYNEQFF.

In its sample, this clone was seen once. V usage is TRBV19 and J usage is TRBJ1-5; maybe TRBD1 (5 bases). The germline CDR1 and CDR2 sequences are LNHDA and SQIVND (reference sequence). CDR3 size: 13 residues. Trimming shortened V by 6 bases and J by 3 bases, and 9 bases separated the two germline ends. In nucleotides, the CDR3 is TGTGCCAGTAGCGGACACTACAATCAGCCCCAGCATTTT. Translated, it gives CASSGHYNQPQHF.

The rearrangement joins TRBV16 to TRBJ1-5; 8 bases are a match to TRBD1. The CDR3 length is 17 residues. The germline V gene has CDR1 KGHSY and CDR2 FQNENV. V lost 3 bases, J lost 11 bases, and 18 bases stayed unmatched. For the CDR3, the DNA is TGTGCCAGCAGCCAGGGGATTACGACAGGGGTCCTTAGAGCCCAGCATTTT. Translation gives CASSQGITTGVLRAQHF.

The rearrangement links TRBV7-2 to TRBJ2-7; 10 nucleotides agree with TRBD2. Germline V lookup: CDR1 SGHTA, CDR2 FQGNSA. Losses at the gene ends were 7 bases for V and 0 bases for J; bases not matched to a gene: 6. The CDR3 is made up of 15 amino acids. The CDR3 DNA reads TGTGCCAGCACCCAAGCGGGAGGGGGCTCCTACGAGCAGTACTTC. Its translation is CASTQAGGGSYEQYF.

The chain recombines TRBV28 with TRBJ2-7, with 8 bases identical to TRBD2. Germline CDR1 is MDHEN and CDR2 is SYDVKM. CDR3 length equals 17 residues. Unmatched junction bases numbered 13, after V lost 2 bases and J lost 4 bases. This CDR3 reads CASSLRGLGRSSYEQYF. The DNA for the CDR3 is TGTGCCAGCAGTTTAAGGGGACTAGGGCGAAGTAGTTACGAGCAGTACTTC. Combining the CDR3 with reference TRBV28 and TRBJ2-7 gives the whole variable domain DVKVTQSSRYLVKRTGEKVFLECVQDMDHENMFWYRQDPGLGLRLIYFSYDVKMKEKGDIPEGYSVSREKKERFSLILESASTNQTSMYLCASSLRGLGRSSYEQYFGPGTRLTVT.

J is TRBJ1-4 and V is TRBV27; unclear D gene. Trimming removed 2 bases at V and 0 bases at J, with 10 bases between. The CDR3 loop spans 16 amino acids. In germline, CDR1 is MNHEY, CDR2 SMNVEV (reference sequence). The CDR3 DNA sequence: TGTGCCAGCAGTTTACTCGGAGCTGCAACTAATGAAAAACTGTTTTTT. Amino acids: CASSLLGAATNEKLFF.

This chain links TRBV4-1 with TRBJ2-7, with TRBD2 matching 15 bases. The CDR3 consists of 15 residues. V gave up 4 bases and J gave up 7 bases; unmatched junction bases: 5. Looked up from germline, CDR1 is MGHRA and CDR2 is YSYEKL. The CDR3 is CASSPGLAGGGEQYF. CDR3 in DNA: TGCGCCAGCAGCCCGGGACTAGCGGGAGGAGGTGAGCAGTACTTC.